The text below deals with one TCR beta chain. No antigen is known for it. The input lacks base qualities; no much larger clone sits a single base away. CDR1 and CDR2 are drawn from the germline V gene: SGDLS, YYNGEE. V is shortened by 4 bases, J by 0 bases, and the region joining them spans 7 bases. Its CDR3 holds 13 amino acids, cysteine through phenylalanine. CDR3 DNA is the only sequence kept; it has 39 bases, read in frame from the first base. This entry comes from a study of blood T cell repertoires in COVID-19 (dated by TCRdb to the early 2020s). Broadly, across the study: Samples covering the acute and convalescent phases of COVID-19 were provided by collaborators in the United States, Italy and Spain. Where available, HLA class I and class II types were obtained from metadata supplied by the sample provider rather than from assay-based typing. Samples were obtained from the ongoing ImmuneRACE study (first 160 participants) and from 1,254 subjects provided by 6 global collaborators. A freely available public database, intended as a resource for researchers studying the immune response to SARS-CoV-2, is where the repertoires were released. The sample metadata nearly always contained a de-identified subject ID, COVID-19 status, age in years and sex. The prospective study material was composed of cDNA or gDNA derived from T cells, B-cell-depleted T cells, or PBMCs. The dataset comprised deeply sampled blood TCRbeta repertoires from subjects exposed to, actively infected with, or recovered from COVID-19.

The research as a whole found: Clinical and demographic metadata were provided uncurated, with the amount varying by source and participant.

A second Seattle source provided samples from volunteer blood donors who had recovered from COVID-19. Each collaborating institution followed its own protocols to collect whole blood in K2EDTA tubes. Collaborator samples were shipped for TCRbeta analysis as frozen whole blood, isolated PBMCs, or DNA extracted from either sample type. The immunoSEQ Assay, a bias-controlled multiplex PCR, was used to amplify TCRbeta CDR3 regions from genomic DNA. The paper's data handling went like this. The number of nucleated cells in each sample was estimated by amplification of reference gene primers within the assay. To quantify the absolute abundance of each unique TCRbeta CDR3 rearrangement, sequence reads were collapsed and filtered. For each sample, productive Simpson clonality was calculated by taking the square root of Simpson's diversity index across productive rearrangements. Drawn from immuneACCESS, this table holds only the in-frame rearrangements with V and J called that TCRdb kept. Clones are partly lost; checked studies trace under half to an unresolved V gene and leave the rest unexplained. D and trimming come from the DNA, and the V and J calls and clone size come from that table. The sample has 250,000 to 350,000 clones on record, 88% of them singletons. The ten biggest clones cover just under 7% of the sample.

The sequencing sample was made of peripheral blood. The sequence was obtained from a woman in her 30s who had recovered from COVID-19. This receptor chain uses TRBV9 and TRBJ1-1; no D gene is confidently identified. For the CDR3, the sequence is CASSPSVNTEAFF. The nucleotide sequence is TGTGCCAGCAGCCCTTCGGTGAACACTGAAGCTTTCTTT.